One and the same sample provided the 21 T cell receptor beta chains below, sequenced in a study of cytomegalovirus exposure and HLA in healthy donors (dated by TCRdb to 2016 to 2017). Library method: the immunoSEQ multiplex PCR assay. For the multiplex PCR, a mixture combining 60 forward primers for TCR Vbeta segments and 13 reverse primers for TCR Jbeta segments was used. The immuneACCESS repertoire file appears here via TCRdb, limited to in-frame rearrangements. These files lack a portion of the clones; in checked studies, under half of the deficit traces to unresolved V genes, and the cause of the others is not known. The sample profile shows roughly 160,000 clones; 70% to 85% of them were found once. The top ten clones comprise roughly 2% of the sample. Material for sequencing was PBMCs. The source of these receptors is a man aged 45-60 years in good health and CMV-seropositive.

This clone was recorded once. In nucleotides, the CDR3 is TGTGCCAGCAGTGAAAAGGGGAATGGGAAGGGCTACACCTTC. Translation: CASSEKGNGKGYTF. This rearrangement joins TRBV6-5 to TRBJ1-2, with D possibly matching TRBD1 (5 bases). Germline values: CDR1 MNHEY, CDR2 SVGAGI. Between the trimmed V and J ends, which lost 5 bases and 8 bases, there was a span of 18 bases. The CDR3 contains 14 residues.

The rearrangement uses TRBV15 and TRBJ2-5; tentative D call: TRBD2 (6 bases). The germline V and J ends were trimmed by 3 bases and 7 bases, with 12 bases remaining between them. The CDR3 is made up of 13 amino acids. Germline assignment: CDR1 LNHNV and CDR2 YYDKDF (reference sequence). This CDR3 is CATSREGVGTQYF. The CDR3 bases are TGTGCCACCAGCAGGGAGGGCGTCGGGACCCAGTACTTC.

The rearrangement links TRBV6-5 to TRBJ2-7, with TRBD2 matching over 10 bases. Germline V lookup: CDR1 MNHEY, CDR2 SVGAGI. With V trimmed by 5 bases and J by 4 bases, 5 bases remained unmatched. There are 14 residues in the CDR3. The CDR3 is CASSLSGGPYEQYF. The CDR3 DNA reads TGTGCCAGCAGTCTTAGCGGGGGGCCATACGAGCAGTACTTC.

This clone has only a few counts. In DNA form, the CDR3 reads TGTGCCAGCAGCTCCCAAGGACAGGCCTACGAGCAGTACTTC. Protein sequence: CASSSQGQAYEQYF. The chain combines TRBV5-4 with TRBJ2-7, with TRBD1 matching over 7 bases. This CDR3 has 14 amino acids. Germline CDR1 SGHNT, CDR2 YYREEE (reference sequence). The V segment lost 3 bases and the J segment 2 bases; nucleotides outside the gene matches: 5.

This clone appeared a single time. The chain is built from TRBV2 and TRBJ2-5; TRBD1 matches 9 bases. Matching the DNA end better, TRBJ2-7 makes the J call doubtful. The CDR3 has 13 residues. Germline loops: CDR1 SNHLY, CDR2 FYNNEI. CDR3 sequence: CASSGGQGYEQYF. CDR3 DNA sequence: TGTGCCAGCAGTGGGGGACAGGGCTACGAGCAGTACTTC.

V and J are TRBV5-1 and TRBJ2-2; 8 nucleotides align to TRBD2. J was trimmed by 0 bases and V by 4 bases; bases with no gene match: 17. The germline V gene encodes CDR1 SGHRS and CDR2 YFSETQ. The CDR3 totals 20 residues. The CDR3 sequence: CASSLVEDSGVIANTGELFF. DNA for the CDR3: TGCGCCAGCAGCCTGGTGGAGGATAGCGGGGTGATTGCGAACACCGGGGAGCTGTTTTTT.

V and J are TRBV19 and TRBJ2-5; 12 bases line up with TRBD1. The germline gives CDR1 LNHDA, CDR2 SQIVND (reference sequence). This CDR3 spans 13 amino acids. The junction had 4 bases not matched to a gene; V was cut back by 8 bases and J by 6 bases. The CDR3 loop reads CASGTGGLKTQYF. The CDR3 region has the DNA TGTGCCAGTGGGACAGGGGGCTTAAAGACCCAGTACTTC.

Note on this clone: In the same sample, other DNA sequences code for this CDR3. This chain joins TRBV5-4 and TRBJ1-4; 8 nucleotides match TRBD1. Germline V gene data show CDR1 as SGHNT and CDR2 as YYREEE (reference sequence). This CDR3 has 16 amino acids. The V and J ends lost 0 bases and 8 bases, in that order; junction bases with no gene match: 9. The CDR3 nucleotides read TGTGCCAGCAGCTTGGGGGGACAGGAGGTGAGGGAAAAACTGTTTTTT. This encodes CASSLGGQEVREKLFF.

CDR3 sequence (DNA): TGTGCCATCACCCCGGGAAGACCTCCTAACTATGGCTACACCTTC. Amino acids: CAITPGRPPNYGYTF. The chain carries TRBV10-3 and TRBJ1-2; D not resolved. Germline CDR1 is ENHRY and CDR2 is SYGVKD. Deletions cut 7 bases from V and 0 bases from J, with 15 bases between. The CDR3 loop spans 15 amino acids.

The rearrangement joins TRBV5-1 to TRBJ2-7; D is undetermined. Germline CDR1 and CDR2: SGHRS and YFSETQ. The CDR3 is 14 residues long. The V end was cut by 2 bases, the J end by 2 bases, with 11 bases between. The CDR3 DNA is TGCGCCAGCAGCTTTCGCTTCGAGCCCTACGAGCAGTACTTC. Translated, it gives CASSFRFEPYEQYF.

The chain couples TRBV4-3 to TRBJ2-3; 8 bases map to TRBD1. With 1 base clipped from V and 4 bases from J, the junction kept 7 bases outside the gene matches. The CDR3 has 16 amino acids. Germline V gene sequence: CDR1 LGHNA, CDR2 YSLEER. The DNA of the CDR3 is TGCGCCAGCAGCCAAGTTGCAGGGGGCTGGTCAGATACGCAGTATTTT. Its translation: CASSQVAGGWSDTQYF.

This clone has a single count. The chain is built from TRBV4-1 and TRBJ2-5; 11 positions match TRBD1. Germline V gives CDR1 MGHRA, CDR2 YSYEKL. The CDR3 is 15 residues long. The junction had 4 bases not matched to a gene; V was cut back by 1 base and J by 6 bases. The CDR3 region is CASSQGGTGGKTQYF. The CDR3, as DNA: TGCGCCAGCAGCCAAGGAGGGACAGGGGGAAAGACCCAGTACTTC.

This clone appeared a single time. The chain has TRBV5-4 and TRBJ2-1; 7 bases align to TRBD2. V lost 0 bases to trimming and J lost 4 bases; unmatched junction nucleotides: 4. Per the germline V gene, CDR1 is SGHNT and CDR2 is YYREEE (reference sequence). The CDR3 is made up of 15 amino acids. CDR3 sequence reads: CASSLVLAVYNEQFF. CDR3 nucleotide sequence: TGTGCCAGCAGCTTGGTTCTAGCGGTTTACAATGAGCAGTTCTTC.

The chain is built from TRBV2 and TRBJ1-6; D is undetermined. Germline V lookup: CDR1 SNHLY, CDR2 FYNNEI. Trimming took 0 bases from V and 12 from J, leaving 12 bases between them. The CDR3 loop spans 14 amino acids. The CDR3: CASSEAPRSKPLHF. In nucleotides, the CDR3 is TGTGCCAGCAGTGAAGCCCCTCGGTCGAAACCCCTCCACTTT.

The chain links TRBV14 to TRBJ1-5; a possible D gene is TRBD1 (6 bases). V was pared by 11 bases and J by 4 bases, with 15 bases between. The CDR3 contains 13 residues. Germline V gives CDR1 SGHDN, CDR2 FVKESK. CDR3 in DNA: TGTGCCGGCTCCGGGACAAAGAATCAGCCCCAGCATTTT. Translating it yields CAGSGTKNQPQHF.

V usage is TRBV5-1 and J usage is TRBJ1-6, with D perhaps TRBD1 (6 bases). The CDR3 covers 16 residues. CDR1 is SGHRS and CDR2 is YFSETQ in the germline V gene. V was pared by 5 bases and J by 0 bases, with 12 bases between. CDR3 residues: CASRQGSLSYNSPLHF. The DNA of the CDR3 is TGCGCCAGCAGACAGGGATCCCTCTCCTATAATTCACCCCTCCACTTT.

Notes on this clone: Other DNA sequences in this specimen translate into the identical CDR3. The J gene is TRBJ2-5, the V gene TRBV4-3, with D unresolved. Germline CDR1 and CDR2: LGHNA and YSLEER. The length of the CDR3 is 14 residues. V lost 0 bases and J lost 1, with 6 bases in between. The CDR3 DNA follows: TGCGCCAGCAGCCAAGATCGCGGCCAAGAGACCCAGTACTTC. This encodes CASSQDRGQETQYF.

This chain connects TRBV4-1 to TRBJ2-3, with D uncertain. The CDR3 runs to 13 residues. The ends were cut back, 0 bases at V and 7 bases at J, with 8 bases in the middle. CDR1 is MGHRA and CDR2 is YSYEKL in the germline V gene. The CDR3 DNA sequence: TGCGCCAGCAGCCAAGATCCTACCTATACGCAGTATTTT. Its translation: CASSQDPTYTQYF.

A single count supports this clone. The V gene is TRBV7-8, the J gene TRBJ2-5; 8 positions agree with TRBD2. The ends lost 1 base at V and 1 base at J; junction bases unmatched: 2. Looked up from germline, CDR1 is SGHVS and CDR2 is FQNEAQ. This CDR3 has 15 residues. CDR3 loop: CASSLGRGGQETQYF. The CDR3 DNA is TGTGCCAGCAGCTTAGGTCGGGGGGGCCAAGAGACCCAGTACTTC.

CDR3 residues: CASSLGLTGGSEKLFF. The CDR3, as DNA: TGCGCCAGCAGCCTAGGATTGACCGGCGGGAGTGAAAAACTGTTTTTT. This sequence joins TRBV5-1 and TRBJ1-4; no firm D call. Trimming took 4 bases from V and 7 from J, leaving 20 bases between them. The CDR3 extends over 16 amino acids. CDR1 and CDR2 (germline): SGHRS, YFSETQ.

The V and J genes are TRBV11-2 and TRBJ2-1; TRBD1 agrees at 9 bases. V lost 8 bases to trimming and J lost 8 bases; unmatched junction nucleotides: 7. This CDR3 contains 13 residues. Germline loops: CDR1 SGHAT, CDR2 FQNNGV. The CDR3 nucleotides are TGTGCCAGCCGGGGGACAGGGAGGGATGAGCAGTTCTTC. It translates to CASRGTGRDEQFF. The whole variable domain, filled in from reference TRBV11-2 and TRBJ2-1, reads EAGVAQSPRYKIIEKRQSVAFWCNPISGHATLYWYQQILGQGPKLLIQFQNNGVVDDSQLPKDRFSAERLKGVDSTLKIQPAKLEDSAVYLCASRGTGRDEQFFGPGTRLTVL.